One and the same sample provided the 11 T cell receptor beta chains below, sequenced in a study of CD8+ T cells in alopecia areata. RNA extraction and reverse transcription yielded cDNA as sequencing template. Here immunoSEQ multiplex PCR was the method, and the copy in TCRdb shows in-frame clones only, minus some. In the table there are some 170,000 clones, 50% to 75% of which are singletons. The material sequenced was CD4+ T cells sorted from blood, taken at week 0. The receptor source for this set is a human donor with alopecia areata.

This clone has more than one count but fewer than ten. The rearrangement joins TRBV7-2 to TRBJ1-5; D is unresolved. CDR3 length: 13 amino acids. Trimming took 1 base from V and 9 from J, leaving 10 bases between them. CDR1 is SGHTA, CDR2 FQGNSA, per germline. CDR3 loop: CASSLEQARPQHF. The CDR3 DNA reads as TGTGCCAGCAGCTTAGAGCAGGCAAGGCCCCAGCATTTT.

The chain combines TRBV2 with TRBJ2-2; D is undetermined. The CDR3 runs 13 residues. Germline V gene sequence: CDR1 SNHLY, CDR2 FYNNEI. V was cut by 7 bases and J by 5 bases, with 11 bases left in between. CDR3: CASKVSWTGELFF. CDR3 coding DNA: TGTGCCAGCAAGGTCAGCTGGACCGGGGAGCTGTTTTTT.

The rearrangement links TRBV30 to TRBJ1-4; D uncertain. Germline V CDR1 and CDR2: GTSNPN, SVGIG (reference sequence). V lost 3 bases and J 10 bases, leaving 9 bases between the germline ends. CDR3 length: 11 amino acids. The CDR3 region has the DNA TGTGCCTGGAGGAGGGTGGGAAAACTGTTTTTT. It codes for CAWRRVGKLFF.

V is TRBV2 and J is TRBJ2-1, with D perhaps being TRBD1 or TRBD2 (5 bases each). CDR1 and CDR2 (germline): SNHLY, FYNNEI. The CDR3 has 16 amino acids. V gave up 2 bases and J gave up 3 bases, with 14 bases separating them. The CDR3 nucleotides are TGTGCCAGCAGTGAACTGACGGGACCGGTCTACAATGAGCAGTTCTTC. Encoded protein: CASSELTGPVYNEQFF.

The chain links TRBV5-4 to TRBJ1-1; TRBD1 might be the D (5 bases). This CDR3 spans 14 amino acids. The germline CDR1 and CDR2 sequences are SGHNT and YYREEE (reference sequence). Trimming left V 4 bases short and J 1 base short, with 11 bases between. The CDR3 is CASSPPGANTEAFF. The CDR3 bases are TGTGCCAGCAGCCCGCCTGGGGCGAACACTGAAGCTTTCTTT.

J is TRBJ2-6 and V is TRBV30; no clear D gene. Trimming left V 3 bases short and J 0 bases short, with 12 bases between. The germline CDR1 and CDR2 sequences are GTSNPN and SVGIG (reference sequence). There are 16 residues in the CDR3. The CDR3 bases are TGTGCCTGGAGGCGGCAGGCCTACTCTGGGGCCAACGTCCTGACTTTC. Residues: CAWRRQAYSGANVLTF.

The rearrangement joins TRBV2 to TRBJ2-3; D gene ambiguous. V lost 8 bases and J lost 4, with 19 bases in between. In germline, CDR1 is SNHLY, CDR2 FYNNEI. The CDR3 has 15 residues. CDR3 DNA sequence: TGTGCCAGCCAATTACTAAATACGAGGTCAGATACGCAGTATTTT. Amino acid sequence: CASQLLNTRSDTQYF.

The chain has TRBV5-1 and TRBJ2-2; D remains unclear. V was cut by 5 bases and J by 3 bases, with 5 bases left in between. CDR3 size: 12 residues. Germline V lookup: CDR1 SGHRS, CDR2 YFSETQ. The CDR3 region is CASREDTGELFF. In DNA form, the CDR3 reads TGCGCCAGCAGAGAGGACACCGGGGAGCTGTTTTTT.

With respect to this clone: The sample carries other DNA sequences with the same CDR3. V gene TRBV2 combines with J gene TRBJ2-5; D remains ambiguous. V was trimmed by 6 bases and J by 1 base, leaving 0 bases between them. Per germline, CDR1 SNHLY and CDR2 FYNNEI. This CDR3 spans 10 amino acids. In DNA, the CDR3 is TGTGCCAGCAGCCAAGAGACCCAGTACTTC. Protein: CASSQETQYF. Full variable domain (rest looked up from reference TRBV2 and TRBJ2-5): EPEVTQTPSHQVTQMGQEVILRCVPISNHLYFYWYRQILGQKVEFLVSFYNNEISEKSEIFDDQFSVERPDGSNFTLKIRSTKLEDSAMYFCASSQETQYFGPGTRLLVL.

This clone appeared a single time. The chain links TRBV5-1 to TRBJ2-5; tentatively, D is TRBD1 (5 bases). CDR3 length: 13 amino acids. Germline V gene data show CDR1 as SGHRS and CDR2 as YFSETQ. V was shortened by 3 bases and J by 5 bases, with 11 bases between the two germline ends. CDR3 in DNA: TGCGCCAGCAGCTCATTTGGGGCGGAGACCCAGTACTTC. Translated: CASSSFGAETQYF.

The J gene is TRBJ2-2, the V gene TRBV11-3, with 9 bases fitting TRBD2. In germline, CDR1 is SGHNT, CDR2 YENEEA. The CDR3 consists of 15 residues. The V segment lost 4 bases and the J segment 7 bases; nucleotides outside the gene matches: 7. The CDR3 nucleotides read TGTGCCAGCAGCTCCGGGACTAGCTTGGTCGGGGAGCTGTTTTTT. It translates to CASSSGTSLVGELFF.